Listed below are T cell receptor beta chains from one sample, sequenced in a study of Graves' ophthalmopathy and Graves' hyperthyroidism. TCRdb re-called the multiplex PCR reads with MiXCR, one entry per CDR3 protein. The table lists around 1.1 million distinct CDR3 sequences, about 40% of them singletons. Specimen: peripheral blood or thyroid tissue (not recorded which). The receptor source for this set is an adult man with Graves' hyperthyroidism. CDR3s include the opening cysteine and the closing phenylalanine or tryptophan. The order of the fields is CDR3 length, J gene, V gene, clone size, D gene, CDR3 DNA, CDR3 protein. A D gene is named only where the DNA matches it firmly. The size field is filled for only some rows; it gives once, few, many or a size class.

>14|TRBJ2-7|TRBV9|.|TRBD2
TGTGCCAGCTGTAGACGCGGGGGTTACGACGAGCAGTACTTC
CASCRRGGYDEQYF
>14|TRBJ2-7|TRBV29-1|.|TRBD2
TGCAGCGTTGAGGTGGGAGGGGATTCCTACGAGCAGTACTTC
CSVEVGGDSYEQYF
>12|TRBJ2-7|TRBV12-3/TRBV12-4|few|.
TGTGCCAGCAGCCCCTCGGGCCACGAGCAGTACTTC
CASSPSGHEQYF
>15|TRBJ1-6|TRBV15|.|TRBD1
TGTGCCACCAGCAGTACCGGGACAGCCAATTCACCCCTCCACTTT
CATSSTGTANSPLHF
>15|TRBJ2-7|TRBV4-1|.|TRBD2
TGCGCCAGCAGCCAAGGCGGGGGGACCACCTACGAGCAGTACTTC
CASSQGGGTTYEQYF
>13|TRBJ2-7|TRBV20-1|many|TRBD2
TGCAGTGCTAGACTAGCGGGAGTTCCCGAGCAGTACTTC
CSARLAGVPEQYF
>14|TRBJ1-4|TRBV25-1|many|.
TGTGCCAGCAGCGCTGTCCTTGGGGGTGAAAAACTGTTTTTT
CASSAVLGGEKLFF
>15|TRBJ2-7|TRBV5-6|few|.
TGTGCCAGCAGAACTCAATTGACAGACACCTACGAGCAGTACTTC
CASRTQLTDTYEQYF
>16|TRBJ1-6|TRBV5-6|few|.
TGTGCCAGCAGCGTCGGCGGGACACTTTATAATTCACCCCTCCACTTT
CASSVGGTLYNSPLHF
>16|TRBJ1-1|TRBV2|.|.
TGTGCCAGCAGTGACCAAACAGGGAGGGGTAACACTGAAACTTTCTTT
CASSDQTGRGNTETFF
>14|TRBJ2-3|TRBV7-2|.|.
TGTGCCAGCAGCTTATACGAGAGGACAGATACGCAGTATTTT
CASSLYERTDTQYF
>16|TRBJ2-1|TRBV7-2|.|.
TGTGCCAGCAGCCGTGCGGGACCCCCCGGGTCAAATGAGCAGTTCTTC
CASSRAGPPGSNEQFF
>16|TRBJ1-1|TRBV6-5|few|.
TGTGCCAGCATGCGGGACGCCCTAGTGGCGAACACTGAAGCTTTCTTT
CASMRDALVANTEAFF
>14|TRBJ2-5|TRBV20-1|.|.
TGCAGTGCTAGGGGAGGGACACTGATCGGGACCCAGTACTTC
CSARGGTLIGTQYF
>15|TRBJ2-2|TRBV7-2|.|.
TGTGCCAGCAGCCGAGGGCCCGGGAACACCGGGGAGCTGTTTTTT
CASSRGPGNTGELFF
>14|TRBJ2-7|TRBV20-1|.|.
TGCAGTGCTACCCGACAGGTGGGGGCCTACGAGCAGTACTTC
CSATRQVGAYEQYF
>15|TRBJ2-5|TRBV7-2|many|TRBD2
TGTGCCAGCAGCTCAAAGCGGGGGGGCCAAGAGACCCAGTACTTC
CASSSKRGGQETQYF
>16|TRBJ1-1|TRBV19|many|.
TGTGCCAGTAGTATCGGGTCGGCTGGGGGGAACACTGAAGCTTTCTTT
CASSIGSAGGNTEAFF
>14|TRBJ2-7|TRBV10-2|.|.
TGTGCCAGCAGTCTGTTCGGACTCTCCTACGAGCAGTACTTC
CASSLFGLSYEQYF
>15|TRBJ2-5|TRBV5-1|few|.
TGCGCCAGCAGCTTGAGCTCAGCTTTCCAAGAGACCCAGTACTTC
CASSLSSAFQETQYF
>14|TRBJ1-1|TRBV19|many|.
TGTGCCACACAGGGCAGGGCCTTAAGCACTGAAGCTTTCTTT
CATQGRALSTEAFF
>15|TRBJ1-5|TRBV5-1|.|TRBD1
TGCGCCAGCAGCTTGGGGACAGGGGCATCAGAGACCCAGCATTTT
CASSLGTGASETQHF
>15|TRBJ1-1|TRBV20-1|.|.
TGCACCCCAACTCAGGGGAGACACATGAACACTGAAGCTTTCTTT
CTPTQGRHMNTEAFF
>15|TRBJ2-5|TRBV5-6|few|.
TGTGCCAGCAGCTTGACGGGACTCGGCCAAGAGACCCAGTACTTC
CASSLTGLGQETQYF
>15|TRBJ2-1|TRBV2|.|TRBD1
TGTGCCAGCAGCCCCCCGGGACAGGGTTGGAATGAGCAGTTCTTC
CASSPPGQGWNEQFF
>13|TRBJ1-1|TRBV6-6|many|.
TGTGCCAGCAGTTACTCATTGGGGAATGAAGCTTTCTTT
CASSYSLGNEAFF
>15|TRBJ1-5|TRBV4-1|.|.
TGCGCCAGCAGCCGAGAAGGGACTTTTAATCAGCCCCAGCATTTT
CASSREGTFNQPQHF
>14|TRBJ2-7|TRBV5-4|few|TRBD1
TGTGCCAGCAGCTTCCAGGGGGCGCACGACGAGCAGTACTTC
CASSFQGAHDEQYF
>15|TRBJ1-1|TRBV29-1|many|TRBD1
TGCAGCGTATGGACAGGGCGAACGTCGGGGTCTGAAGCTTTCTTT
CSVWTGRTSGSEAFF
>15|TRBJ1-2|TRBV5-6|few|.
TGTGCCAGCAGCCGCCGGAGGACAGCCCCCTATGGCTACACCTTC
CASSRRRTAPYGYTF
>15|TRBJ1-2|TRBV19|once|.
TGTGCCAGTAGTACCTACCGGACAGCTAACTATGGCTACACCTTC
CASSTYRTANYGYTF
>15|TRBJ2-6|TRBV7-9|many|.
TGTGCCAGCAGCTTAGCGCAGGCTGGGGCCAACGTCCTGACTTTC
CASSLAQAGANVLTF
>15|TRBJ1-1|TRBV11-2|.|TRBD1
TGTGCCAGCAGCATGACAGGGGTCATGAACACTGAAGCTTTCTTT
CASSMTGVMNTEAFF
>14|TRBJ2-6|TRBV29-1|few|.
TGCAGCGTCGACTTGACTTTGGGGGCCAACGTCCTGACTTTC
CSVDLTLGANVLTF
>14|TRBJ2-5|TRBV10-3|.|.
TGTGCCAGCAGTTACGGGGCAGGGGTTGAGACCCAGTACTTC
CASSYGAGVETQYF
>20|TRBJ1-5|TRBV10-3|.|TRBD1
TGTGCCAGCAGTCCGGGACAGGGTAGACCCAAAAACAATAGCAATCAGCCCCAGCATTTT
CASSPGQGRPKNNSNQPQHF
>16|TRBJ1-2|TRBV19|many|TRBD1
TGTGCCAGTAGTAGGGACAGCGGGGCTTCTAACTATGGCTACACCTTC
CASSRDSGASNYGYTF
>12|TRBJ1-5|TRBV19|many|.
TGTGCCAGTAGTACCCGGGCCCAGCCCCAGCATTTT
CASSTRAQPQHF
>16|TRBJ1-5|TRBV19|many|TRBD1
TGTGCCAGTAGGACAGGGGGCGCGGCTAGCAATCAGCCCCAGCATTTT
CASRTGGAASNQPQHF
>13|TRBJ2-5|TRBV18|few|.
TGTGCCAGCTCACCGTCCCTCAGGGAGACCCAGTACTTC
CASSPSLRETQYF
>15|TRBJ1-2|TRBV7-2|many|TRBD1
TGTGCCAGCAGCTTAGATGGGACAGGGATGTATGGCTACACCTTC
CASSLDGTGMYGYTF
>14|TRBJ1-3|TRBV30|.|.
TGTGCCTGGAGTTTTCTCGGTTCTGGAAACACCATATATTTT
CAWSFLGSGNTIYF
>15|TRBJ2-2|TRBV4-3|few|.
TGCGCCAGCAGCCAAGTACAGGGAGGGACCGGGGAGCTGTTTTTT
CASSQVQGGTGELFF
>13|TRBJ2-6|TRBV15|.|.
TGTGCCTCCGATAGGGCTGGGGCCAACGTCCTGACTTTC
CASDRAGANVLTF
>13|TRBJ1-1|TRBV29-1|many|.
TGCAGCGTCCACAGGGACTTGTACACTGAAGCTTTCTTT
CSVHRDLYTEAFF
>14|TRBJ2-2|TRBV25-1|.|.
TGTGCCAGCAGAGCTTTAGGCGGCCCCGGGGAGCTGTTTTTT
CASRALGGPGELFF
>16|TRBJ2-7|TRBV20-1|.|.
TGCAGTGCTAGAGATCGTAGCGGACAGTATGGCTCCGAGCAGTACTTC
CSARDRSGQYGSEQYF
>14|TRBJ1-1|TRBV18|.|.
TGTGCCAGCTCCCAGAAGTCACAGAACACTGAAGCTTTCTTT
CASSQKSQNTEAFF
>15|TRBJ1-4|TRBV15|many|.
TGTGCCACCAGCAGACCGACTGGGGGTAATGAAAAACTGTTTTTT
CATSRPTGGNEKLFF
>13|TRBJ1-1|TRBV5-1|many|.
TGCGCCAGCAGGCGGGACACGAACACTGAAGCTTTCTTT
CASRRDTNTEAFF
>14|TRBJ2-7|TRBV6-5|.|TRBD1
TGTGCCAGCAGCCCCTCCAGGGGGATCTCCGAGCAGTACTTC
CASSPSRGISEQYF
>15|TRBJ2-2|TRBV11-2|once|.
TGTGCCAGCAGCTTATATACTAGATTTGCCGGGGAGCTGCTTTTT
CASSLYTRFAGELLF
>15|TRBJ2-7|TRBV7-9|.|TRBD1
TGTGCCAGCAGCTTCGTGTCAGGGGGAACCTACGAGCAGTACTTC
CASSFVSGGTYEQYF
>13|TRBJ2-5|TRBV5-6|many|.
TGTGCCAGCAGCCCCGAGTCCCAAGAGACCCAGTACTTC
CASSPESQETQYF
>15|TRBJ1-2|TRBV7-8|many|.
TGTGCCAGCAGCAAAGGGCAGGGGTATAACTATGGCTACACCTTC
CASSKGQGYNYGYTF